This TCR beta chain was recorded in a study of HIV-infected patients and healthy controls. Study-level points and caveats: No HLA typing of donors was done in this study. MAIT alpha-chain CDR3s were frequent in healthy controls, depleted in HIV+.

Reverse transcription used approximately 500 ng RNA and constant-region primers for alpha and beta. Using multiplexing indices, alpha and beta chain libraries were generated apart by chain-specific third strand synthesis. TCRdb itself ran the 5' RACE reads through MiXCR, one entry per CDR3 protein. The sample lists under 20,000 distinct CDR3 sequences; under 9.5% were seen once. Whole blood was used without fractionation, so all unsorted peripheral T cells were included. This clonotype has ten or more counts. Its antigen is undetermined. The germline CDR1 and CDR2 sequences are SEHNR and FQNEAQ (reference sequence). CDR3 length equals 13 residues. V was cut by 2 bases and J by 5 bases, with 7 bases left in between.

This receptor was obtained from an adult in good health. The V and J genes are TRBV7-9 and TRBJ2-1; no reliable D call. Sequencing used blood. The CDR3: CASSLWGDNEQFF. CDR3 in DNA: TGTGCCAGCAGCTTATGGGGTGACAATGAGCAGTTCTTC.